A selection of T cell receptor beta chains follows, all from one sample in a study of T-cell reconstitution after alpha-beta-depleted transplantation in children. TCRdb passed the PCR reads through MiXCR, listing each CDR3 protein once. The sample carries 450,000 to 600,000 distinct CDR3 sequences, 10% to 15% recorded once. Sequenced material: PBMCs, mostly from graft donor cells, taken 360 days after TCRalphabeta/CD19-depleted stem cell transplant. These receptors all come from a male patient between 10 and 17 years old who had a stem cell transplant for acute myeloid leukemia, so the T cells may come from the graft donor. The CDR3 runs from the conserved cysteine through the conserved F or W. A D gene is named only where the DNA matches it firmly. Size is omitted from some rows. Given values are once, few, many or a class for expanded clones.

clone_size: few; d_call: -; v_call: TRBV10-3; j_call: TRBJ2-7; cdr3_nt: TGTGCCATCAGTGAAGTAGTGGACGAGCAGTACTTC; cdr3_aa: CAISEVVDEQYF
clone_size: -; d_call: -; v_call: TRBV29-1; j_call: TRBJ2-5; cdr3_nt: TGCAGCGTCAAAGGGGCAGGGCTTCCCCAAGAGACCCAGTACTTC; cdr3_aa: CSVKGAGLPQETQYF
clone_size: -; d_call: -; v_call: TRBV11-2; j_call: TRBJ2-3; cdr3_nt: TGTGCCAGCAGCCCACACATCGGGACTAGCACAGATACGCAGTATTTT; cdr3_aa: CASSPHIGTSTDTQYF
clone_size: few; d_call: -; v_call: TRBV19; j_call: TRBJ1-1; cdr3_nt: TGTGCCAGTAGTATAAACAGGAACACTGAAGCTTTCTTT; cdr3_aa: CASSINRNTEAFF
clone_size: -; d_call: -; v_call: TRBV12-3/TRBV12-4; j_call: TRBJ2-7; cdr3_nt: TGTGCCAGCAGTTTGAGCGGCCGAAGCTCCTACGAGCAGTACTTC; cdr3_aa: CASSLSGRSSYEQYF
clone_size: many; d_call: TRBD1; v_call: TRBV5-1; j_call: TRBJ1-6; cdr3_nt: TGCGCCAGCAGCTTGGAGGGACAGGGGCTTTCACCCCTCCACTTT; cdr3_aa: CASSLEGQGLSPLHF
clone_size: few; d_call: -; v_call: TRBV18; j_call: TRBJ2-1; cdr3_nt: TGTGCCAGCTCACCACCGGCTAACTACAATGAGCAGTTCTTC; cdr3_aa: CASSPPANYNEQFF
clone_size: few; d_call: TRBD2; v_call: TRBV11-2; j_call: TRBJ2-5; cdr3_nt: TGTGCCAGCAGCCCCAGACTAGCGGGAGGGCCATTCCAAGAGACCCAGTACTTC; cdr3_aa: CASSPRLAGGPFQETQYF
clone_size: -; d_call: -; v_call: TRBV20-1; j_call: TRBJ2-7; cdr3_nt: TGCAGTGGTTTAGGATTCTACGAGCAGTACTTC; cdr3_aa: CSGLGFYEQYF
clone_size: many; d_call: -; v_call: TRBV11-2; j_call: TRBJ1-5; cdr3_nt: TGTGCCAGCAGCTTAGATAGGGGGCAGCCCCAGCATTTT; cdr3_aa: CASSLDRGQPQHF
clone_size: -; d_call: -; v_call: TRBV4-3; j_call: TRBJ2-3; cdr3_nt: TGCGCCAGCAGCCAAGATGGGGGGGGCTTTTCCACAGATACGCAGTATTTT; cdr3_aa: CASSQDGGGFSTDTQYF
clone_size: -; d_call: -; v_call: TRBV20-1; j_call: TRBJ2-2; cdr3_nt: TGCAGTGCCACAAGGGAGGGGGCAGGCGGGGAGCTGTTTTTT; cdr3_aa: CSATREGAGGELFF
clone_size: many; d_call: TRBD2; v_call: TRBV20-1; j_call: TRBJ2-1; cdr3_nt: TGCAGTGGGGCGGGACTAGCTTACAATGAGCAGTTCTTC; cdr3_aa: CSGAGLAYNEQFF
clone_size: few; d_call: -; v_call: TRBV6-2/TRBV6-3; j_call: TRBJ2-1; cdr3_nt: TGTGCCAGCAATACAGGGCCCTGGGGGTACAATGAGCAGTTCTTC; cdr3_aa: CASNTGPWGYNEQFF
clone_size: -; d_call: TRBD2; v_call: TRBV5-1; j_call: TRBJ2-5; cdr3_nt: TGCGCCAGCAGCTTCTCTAGCGGGAGCTGGGAGACCCAGTACTTC; cdr3_aa: CASSFSSGSWETQYF
clone_size: -; d_call: TRBD1; v_call: TRBV24-1; j_call: TRBJ1-2; cdr3_nt: TGTGCCACCCACGGGGGACAGGGCGAAGACGGCTACACCTTC; cdr3_aa: CATHGGQGEDGYTF
clone_size: few; d_call: TRBD1; v_call: TRBV20-1; j_call: TRBJ2-6; cdr3_nt: TGCAGTGTCGGAAGGGACAGGGGGCTCTCTGGGGCCAACGTCCTGACTTTC; cdr3_aa: CSVGRDRGLSGANVLTF
clone_size: many; d_call: -; v_call: TRBV25-1; j_call: TRBJ2-7; cdr3_nt: TGTGCCAGCAGTGAATTCAGGGTGCCTAATGAATACGAGCAGTACTTC; cdr3_aa: CASSEFRVPNEYEQYF
clone_size: many; d_call: -; v_call: TRBV7-6; j_call: TRBJ2-7; cdr3_nt: TGTGCCAGCAGCTCTGTCCCGGGACTCGACAACTACGAGCAGTACTTC; cdr3_aa: CASSSVPGLDNYEQYF
clone_size: few; d_call: -; v_call: TRBV3-1; j_call: TRBJ1-5; cdr3_nt: TGTGCCAGCAGCCAAGTCGCAGGGTTCAATCAGCCCCAGCATTTT; cdr3_aa: CASSQVAGFNQPQHF
clone_size: many; d_call: -; v_call: TRBV28; j_call: TRBJ2-3; cdr3_nt: TGTGCCAGCAACCTTGGGACGGCAGATACGCAGTATTTT; cdr3_aa: CASNLGTADTQYF
clone_size: -; d_call: TRBD2; v_call: TRBV7-2; j_call: TRBJ2-7; cdr3_nt: TGTGCCAGCAGCTCGAGGACTAGCGGGAGGTACGAGCAGTACTTC; cdr3_aa: CASSSRTSGRYEQYF
clone_size: -; d_call: -; v_call: TRBV2; j_call: TRBJ2-1; cdr3_nt: TGTGCCAGCAATGTTCCTGAAGCGGCCTCCTACAATGAGCAGTTCTTC; cdr3_aa: CASNVPEAASYNEQFF
clone_size: -; d_call: TRBD1; v_call: TRBV4-3; j_call: TRBJ2-7; cdr3_nt: TGCGCCAGCAGCCAGACGTTGAACAGGGGGCAGGACGAGCAGTACTTC; cdr3_aa: CASSQTLNRGQDEQYF
clone_size: -; d_call: TRBD2; v_call: TRBV12-3/TRBV12-4; j_call: TRBJ2-5; cdr3_nt: TGTGCCAGCAGTTTATGGCTAGCGGGACTCCAAGAGACCCAGTACTTC; cdr3_aa: CASSLWLAGLQETQYF
clone_size: once; d_call: -; v_call: TRBV6-5; j_call: TRBJ2-7; cdr3_nt: TGTGCCAGCAGTCTAACAGGGTTGGACTACGAGCAGTACTTC; cdr3_aa: CASSLTGLDYEQYF
clone_size: -; d_call: -; v_call: TRBV29-1; j_call: TRBJ2-5; cdr3_nt: TGCAGCGTATCCCAGGCCAACCAAGAGACCCAGTACTTC; cdr3_aa: CSVSQANQETQYF
clone_size: many; d_call: -; v_call: TRBV6-4; j_call: TRBJ2-3; cdr3_nt: TGTGCCAGCAGTGTACAGGGTCAAGGCACAGATACGCAGTATTTT; cdr3_aa: CASSVQGQGTDTQYF
clone_size: few; d_call: TRBD1; v_call: TRBV6-2/TRBV6-3; j_call: TRBJ2-1; cdr3_nt: TGTGCCATAAAAGAGACAGGGATTGGGATCTTTCAGTTCTTC; cdr3_aa: CAIKETGIGIFQFF
clone_size: many; d_call: TRBD1; v_call: TRBV6-4; j_call: TRBJ2-7; cdr3_nt: TGTGCCAGCAGTGACCCATCCTGGGGGACAGGGGATCCCCTCGAGCAGTACTTC; cdr3_aa: CASSDPSWGTGDPLEQYF
clone_size: many; d_call: -; v_call: TRBV7-2; j_call: TRBJ2-1; cdr3_nt: TGTGCCAGCAGTTTAGCGGAATCCTACAATGAGCAGTTCTTC; cdr3_aa: CASSLAESYNEQFF
clone_size: -; d_call: TRBD2; v_call: TRBV7-2; j_call: TRBJ2-2; cdr3_nt: TGTGCCAGCAGCTCCCTACTACTAGCGGGAGTTGTCGGGGAGCTGTTTTTT; cdr3_aa: CASSSLLLAGVVGELFF
clone_size: many; d_call: -; v_call: TRBV12-3/TRBV12-4; j_call: TRBJ1-3; cdr3_nt: TGTGCCAGCAGAACTGGAAACACCATATATTTT; cdr3_aa: CASRTGNTIYF
clone_size: -; d_call: -; v_call: TRBV7-2; j_call: TRBJ2-3; cdr3_nt: TGTGCCAGCAGCTTATACCCGCGACCCGGAGTACGGTATTTT; cdr3_aa: CASSLYPRPGVRYF
clone_size: few; d_call: -; v_call: TRBV12-3/TRBV12-4; j_call: TRBJ2-7; cdr3_nt: TGTGCCAGCAGTTCGGAAGAGCGCGGCGAGCAGTACTTC; cdr3_aa: CASSSEERGEQYF
clone_size: -; d_call: -; v_call: TRBV29-1; j_call: TRBJ2-3; cdr3_nt: TGCAGCGTTGAAGGGGGGGCGGGAATCCCAGATACGCAGTATTTT; cdr3_aa: CSVEGGAGIPDTQYF
clone_size: few; d_call: -; v_call: TRBV20-1; j_call: TRBJ2-7; cdr3_nt: TGCAGTGCTCCTTCTACTAGACCCAACTCCTACGAGCAGTACTTC; cdr3_aa: CSAPSTRPNSYEQYF
clone_size: many; d_call: -; v_call: TRBV12-3/TRBV12-4; j_call: TRBJ2-1; cdr3_nt: TGTGCCAGCAGTTCTCTCCGGGACCACCAATCCGGCAATGAGCAGTTCTTC; cdr3_aa: CASSSLRDHQSGNEQFF
clone_size: -; d_call: -; v_call: TRBV29-1; j_call: TRBJ2-7; cdr3_nt: TGCAGCGTTCGGTTCAGCTCCTACGAGCAGTACTTC; cdr3_aa: CSVRFSSYEQYF
clone_size: many; d_call: -; v_call: TRBV5-1; j_call: TRBJ2-7; cdr3_nt: TGCGCCAGCGCGACGGGAGTGAACTACGAGCAGTACTTC; cdr3_aa: CASATGVNYEQYF
clone_size: -; d_call: -; v_call: TRBV7-2; j_call: TRBJ2-7; cdr3_nt: TGTGCCAGCAGCTTTCAGAGGACCTACTACGAGCAGTACTTC; cdr3_aa: CASSFQRTYYEQYF
clone_size: -; d_call: -; v_call: TRBV20-1; j_call: TRBJ2-7; cdr3_nt: TGCAGTGCTAGTTGGGGGGCCCACTACGAGCAGTACTTC; cdr3_aa: CSASWGAHYEQYF
clone_size: -; d_call: -; v_call: TRBV20-1; j_call: TRBJ2-4; cdr3_nt: TGCAGTGCAATAGCCCTGGGGTGGACGGGCATTCAGTACTTC; cdr3_aa: CSAIALGWTGIQYF
clone_size: -; d_call: TRBD2; v_call: TRBV18; j_call: TRBJ2-1; cdr3_nt: TGTGCCAGCTCACCACTGTTAAGCGGGGTCTCCTACAATGAGCAGTTCTTC; cdr3_aa: CASSPLLSGVSYNEQFF
clone_size: -; d_call: -; v_call: TRBV12-3/TRBV12-4; j_call: TRBJ2-4; cdr3_nt: TGTGCCAGCACCGAAGGGGGGGCCAAAAACATTCAGTACTTC; cdr3_aa: CASTEGGAKNIQYF
clone_size: few; d_call: -; v_call: TRBV12-3/TRBV12-4; j_call: TRBJ1-5; cdr3_nt: TGTGCCAGCAGTTTACAGGGGATCGCTCAGCCCCAGCATTTT; cdr3_aa: CASSLQGIAQPQHF
clone_size: once; d_call: -; v_call: TRBV2; j_call: TRBJ2-3; cdr3_nt: TGTGCCAGCAGTGAATATATTGTGGCGAGCACAGATACGCAGTATTTT; cdr3_aa: CASSEYIVASTDTQYF
clone_size: few; d_call: -; v_call: TRBV28; j_call: TRBJ2-2; cdr3_nt: TGTGCCAGCAGTTTCATACTTGTAGGGGAGCTGTTTTTT; cdr3_aa: CASSFILVGELFF
clone_size: -; d_call: -; v_call: TRBV2; j_call: TRBJ2-1; cdr3_nt: TGTGCCAGCAGTTACCCCAGGGCCCGATCTCAATACAATGAGCAGTTCTTC; cdr3_aa: CASSYPRARSQYNEQFF
clone_size: -; d_call: TRBD1; v_call: TRBV30; j_call: TRBJ2-2; cdr3_nt: TGTGCCTGGAGTTTGGACAGGGGGGCCGGGGAGCTGTTTTTT; cdr3_aa: CAWSLDRGAGELFF